These 13 T cell receptor beta chains originate from one sample sequenced in a study of cytomegalovirus exposure and HLA in healthy donors. In the PCR, 60 Vbeta and 13 Jbeta primers were used. The data were produced by immunoSEQ multiplex PCR, yet TCRdb's version contains in-frame clones alone and is incomplete. This table has about 170,000 clones, 60% to 80% appearing once. The specimen sequenced was PBMCs. The receptors were gathered from a woman aged 50 to 60 in good health and CMV-seropositive.

The chain joins TRBV4-3 to TRBJ1-2; tentatively, D is TRBD1 (6 bases). The CDR3 has 17 amino acids. The germline gives CDR1 LGHNA, CDR2 YSLEER. V gave up 4 bases and J gave up 2 bases, with 20 bases separating them. The CDR3 region is CASSPQTLRQANYGYTF. In DNA form, the CDR3 reads TGCGCCAGCAGCCCTCAAACATTACGACAGGCGAACTATGGCTACACCTTC.

The chain couples TRBV28 to TRBJ2-5, with a weak D call TRBD1 (6 bases). The germline CDR1 and CDR2 sequences are MDHEN and SYDVKM. The CDR3 runs 15 residues. V gave up 5 bases and J gave up 0 bases, with 13 bases separating them. The CDR3 bases are TGTGCCAGCAGTCCCCTGACAGGAAACCAAGAGACCCAGTACTTC. It translates to CASSPLTGNQETQYF.

This clone has just a few counts. The CDR3 loop reads CASSVGSADTEAFF. CDR3 DNA sequence: TGTGCCAGCAGCGTTGGTAGTGCGGACACTGAAGCTTTCTTT. The V gene is TRBV9, the J gene TRBJ1-1; D is ambiguous. The CDR3 length is 14 residues. V dropped 2 bases and J dropped 3 bases, with 11 bases sitting between them. CDR1 SGDLS and CDR2 YYNGEE come from the germline V gene. The whole variable domain, filled in from reference TRBV9 and TRBJ1-1, reads DSGVTQTPKHLITATGQRVTLRCSPRSGDLSVYWYQQSLDQGLQFLIQYYNGEERAKGNILERFSAQQFPDLHSELNLSSLELGDSALYFCASSVGSADTEAFFGQGTRLTVV.

The chain joins TRBV10-3 to TRBJ1-5; a weak D match, TRBD1 (6 bases). The germline CDR1 and CDR2 sequences are ENHRY and SYGVKD. This CDR3 is built from 15 residues. Deletions cut 4 bases from V and 3 bases from J, with 13 bases between. Here the CDR3 reads CAISGGGGPNQPQHF. In DNA, the CDR3 is TGTGCCATCAGTGGGGGTGGGGGCCCCAATCAGCCCCAGCATTTT.

The chain uses TRBV7-9 and TRBJ1-2; D is undetermined. With 6 bases removed from V and 12 bases from J, the gap between germline ends came to 20 bases. Germline V lookup: CDR1 SEHNR, CDR2 FQNEAQ (reference sequence). The CDR3 extends over 13 amino acids. The CDR3: CASRDGVEKRDTF. The CDR3 DNA follows: TGTGCCAGCAGGGACGGGGTGGAGAAAAGGGACACCTTC.

The chain employs TRBV6-5 and TRBJ1-2; a possible D gene is TRBD1 (5 bases). V gave up 4 bases and J gave up 5 bases, with 11 bases separating them. There are 13 residues in the CDR3. Germline V CDR1 and CDR2: MNHEY, SVGAGI. The CDR3 region has the DNA TGTGCCAGCAGTTCAGGGTCGTTTTATGGCTACACCTTC. Translated, it gives CASSSGSFYGYTF.

The CDR3 spells CSVPGRAANTEAFF. Here the CDR3 DNA reads TGCAGCGTCCCCGGGAGGGCTGCGAACACTGAAGCTTTCTTT. V usage is TRBV29-1 and J usage is TRBJ1-1, with D unresolved. The CDR3 is 14 amino acids. Trimming removed 6 bases at V and 1 base at J, with 15 bases between. Germline CDR1 is SQVTM and CDR2 is ANQGSEA. The variable domain in full, completed from reference TRBV29-1 and TRBJ1-1, reads SAVISQKPSRDICQRGTSLTIQCQVDSQVTMMFWYRQQPGQSLTLIATANQGSEATYESGFVIDKFPISRPNLTFSTLTVSNMSPEDSSIYLCSVPGRAANTEAFFGQGTRLTVV.

This chain connects TRBV7-9 to TRBJ2-3; a weak D match, TRBD2 (5 bases). V dropped 5 bases and J dropped 0 bases, with 9 bases sitting between them. The germline V gene encodes CDR1 SEHNR and CDR2 FQNEAQ (reference sequence). There are 14 residues in the CDR3. The CDR3 coding sequence is TGTGCCAGCAGCGCGAGGACTAGCACAGATACGCAGTATTTT. It codes for CASSARTSTDTQYF.

This chain joins TRBV7-9 and TRBJ1-1; TRBD1 matches 7 bases. Germline V gene data show CDR1 as SEHNR and CDR2 as FQNEAQ (reference sequence). The V segment lost 3 bases and the J segment 4 bases; nucleotides outside the gene matches: 2. This CDR3 contains 13 residues. The CDR3: CASSLPGGTEAFF. Written as DNA, the CDR3 is TGTGCCAGCAGCTTGCCAGGGGGCACTGAAGCTTTCTTT.

The chain couples TRBV6-1 to TRBJ1-5; perhaps TRBD1 as D (5 bases). The CDR3 has 13 amino acids. V was shortened by 6 bases and J by 3 bases, with 9 bases between the two germline ends. Germline values: CDR1 MNHNS, CDR2 SASEGT. The CDR3 nucleotides are TGTGCCAGCAGGGGGCCTCCCAATCAGCCCCAGCATTTT. Amino acid sequence: CASRGPPNQPQHF.

This clone was seen once. This rearrangement joins TRBV10-3 to TRBJ1-1; D ambiguous. The CDR3 runs 15 residues. Germline V gene sequence: CDR1 ENHRY, CDR2 SYGVKD. Trimming removed 5 bases from V and 1 base from J, with 14 bases in between. This CDR3 is CAISNPDGRNTEAFF. DNA for the CDR3: TGTGCCATCAGTAACCCTGATGGCAGGAACACTGAAGCTTTCTTT.

The CDR3 DNA follows: TGTGCCAGCGGGGGGGCAACCCAGTACTTC. Protein product: CASGGATQYF. The rearrangement joins TRBV25-1 to TRBJ2-5, with D possibly TRBD2 on 7 matching bases. CDR1 is MGHDK, CDR2 SYGVNS, per germline. This CDR3 spans 10 amino acids. The V gene lost 8 bases and the J gene lost 8 bases, with 9 bases spanning the gap.

The chain has TRBV9 and TRBJ1-1, with 7 bases matching TRBD1. Looked up from germline, CDR1 is SGDLS and CDR2 is YYNGEE. The CDR3 is 17 residues long. With 0 bases clipped from V and 3 bases from J, the junction kept 11 bases outside the gene matches. The CDR3 protein is CASSVGAGGLSYTEAFF. The CDR3 bases are TGTGCCAGCAGCGTAGGCGCAGGGGGTTTATCCTACACTGAAGCTTTCTTT.